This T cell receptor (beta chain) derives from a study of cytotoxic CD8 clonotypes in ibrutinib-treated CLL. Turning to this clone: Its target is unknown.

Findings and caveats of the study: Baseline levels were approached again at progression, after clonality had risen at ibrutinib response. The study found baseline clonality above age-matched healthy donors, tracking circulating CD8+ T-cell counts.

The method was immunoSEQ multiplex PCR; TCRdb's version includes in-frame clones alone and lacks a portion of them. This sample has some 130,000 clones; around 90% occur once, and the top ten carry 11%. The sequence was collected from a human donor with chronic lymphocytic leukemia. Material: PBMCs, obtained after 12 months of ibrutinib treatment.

The CDR3 reads CASSQPGQGDEKLFF. In nucleotides, the CDR3 is TGCGCCAGCAGCCAGCCGGGACAGGGGGATGAAAAACTGTTTTTT. The V gene is TRBV4-3, the J gene TRBJ1-4, with 11 bases matching TRBD1. V gave up 3 bases and J gave up 6 bases; unmatched junction bases: 3. This CDR3 spans 15 amino acids. Germline-derived CDR1 and CDR2 are LGHNA and YSLEER.